This T cell receptor beta chain was obtained from a study of beta chain features in type 1 diabetes. Study summary: Age, gender, cell numbers and subset yield matched between patients and controls. All samples combined gave 107,917,701 sorted cells for examination.

In its sample, this clone was seen a few times. Its antigen is not known. General study points: TCRB CDR3s were moderately but significantly shorter in Type 1 diabetes patients in all four CD4+ subsets.

Reverse transcribing all isolated RNA meant expressed TCRB transcripts were sequenced. Libraries were prepared by immunoSEQ multiplex PCR; TCRdb keeps only in-frame clonotypes and omits some of them. This sample carries some 160,000 clones, about 9% of them seen once, and the ten largest clones take roughly 0.72%. Researchers reported sorting CD4+ naive, central memory, regulatory and stem cell-like memory cells via CD45RO/CCR7/CD25/CD127/CD95/CD27. CDR1 and CDR2 from the germline V gene are MDHEN and SYDVKM. V shed 5 bases and J 4 bases; nucleotides not matched to a gene: 8. The CDR3 runs 16 residues.

J is TRBJ2-7 and V is TRBV28; TRBD2 agrees at 13 bases. Sequences were obtained from central memory CD4+ T cells from blood. This sequence was found in a woman aged 25-40 years with type 1 diabetes. The CDR3 DNA sequence: TGTGCCAGCAGTACCCCCGGGACTAGCGGGAAGTACGAGCAGTACTTC. This gives the protein CASSTPGTSGKYEQYF.